This T cell receptor (beta chain) derives from a study of blood T cell repertoires in COVID-19. Study-wide background: Material from acute and convalescent COVID-19 was sourced from the United States, Italy and Spain. T cells, B-cell-depleted T cells, or PBMCs supplied cDNA or gDNA.

Germline V gene lookup returns CDR1 SEHNR and CDR2 FQNEAQ (reference sequence). This CDR3 has 15 residues. Trimming took 4 bases from V and 3 from J, leaving 15 bases between them. Data came from immunoSEQ multiplex PCR; TCRdb stores just in-frame clones and leaves some out. Among fewer than 250,000 clones listed, 65% to 90% were seen once. The sample was peripheral blood. The rearrangement joins TRBV7-9 to TRBJ1-1; possible D gene TRBD1, 6 bases. The receptor was derived from a woman in her 70s with acute or convalescent COVID-19. DNA of the CDR3: TGTGCCAGCAGCTCTACGGCGGGGGCCTACACTGAAGCTTTCTTT. It specifies CASSSTAGAYTEAFF.